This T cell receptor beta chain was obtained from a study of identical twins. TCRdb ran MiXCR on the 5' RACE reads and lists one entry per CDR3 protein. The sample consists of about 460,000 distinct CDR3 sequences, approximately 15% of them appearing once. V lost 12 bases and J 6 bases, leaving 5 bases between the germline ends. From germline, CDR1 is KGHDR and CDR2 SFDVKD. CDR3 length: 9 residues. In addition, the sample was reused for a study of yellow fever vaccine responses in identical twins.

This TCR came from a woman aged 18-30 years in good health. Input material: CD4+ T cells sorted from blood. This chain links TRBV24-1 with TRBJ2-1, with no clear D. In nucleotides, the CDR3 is TGTGCCGAAATCAATGAGCAGTTCTTC. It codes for CAEINEQFF.